This T cell receptor (beta chain) was sequenced for a study of blood T cell repertoires in COVID-19 (dated by TCRdb to between 2020 and 2021). Context from the whole study: Collaborator samples came from the United States, Italy and Spain and covered acute and convalescent phases of COVID-19. The repertoires were released in a freely available public database meant as a resource for research on the immune response to SARS-CoV-2. The material from the prospective study consisted of cDNA or gDNA derived from T cells, B-cell-depleted T cells, or PBMCs. Subjects who had been exposed to COVID-19, were actively infected with it, or had recovered from it provided the deeply sampled blood TCRbeta repertoires that made up the dataset. The samples were drawn from two sources: the first 160 participants of the ongoing ImmuneRACE study, and over 950 subjects contributed by 6 global collaborators. Where available, HLA class I and class II types were obtained from metadata supplied by the sample provider rather than from assay-based typing. A de-identified subject ID, COVID-19 status, age in years and sex were almost always included in the sample metadata.

In the case of this clone: Its antigen remains unidentified. No qualities accompany the bases; no much larger clone lies one base away.

Paper-wide results and their limitations: The amount of clinical and demographic metadata varied by source and participant and was provided uncurated.

TCRbeta CDR3 regions were amplified from genomic DNA by means of the immunoSEQ Assay, a bias-controlled multiplex PCR. As for how the authors treated the data: Nucleated cell counts per sample were estimated from amplification of reference gene primers within the assay. To quantify the absolute abundance of each unique TCRbeta CDR3 rearrangement, sequence reads were collapsed and filtered. For each sample, productive Simpson clonality was calculated by taking the square root of Simpson's diversity index across productive rearrangements. Sourced from immuneACCESS, this table was stored by TCRdb with only in-frame sequences that have V and J called. A share of the clones is absent; for the studies checked, an unresolved V gene accounts for under half, and the remainder has no known explanation. V and J calls and clone size are as listed in that table; D and trimming were resolved from the DNA. Present in this sample are around 29,000 clones, 68% of which were seen just once. The top ten hold roughly a sixth of the sample.

Whole blood was collected in K2EDTA tubes by collaborating institutions according to the institutions' own protocols. For TCRbeta analysis, collaborator samples were shipped as frozen whole blood, as isolated PBMCs, or as DNA extracted from either sample type. The sequence was collected from a human donor in a cohort sampled during active COVID-19. Material for sequencing was peripheral blood.

In nucleotide form, the sequence is TGTGCCACCAGCAGGACAGGGAGTTCCTACAATGAGCAGTTCTTC. This is translated as CATSRTGSSYNEQFF. In this chain, TRBV15 is recombined with TRBJ2-1; 7 central bases correspond to TRBD1. Ends trimmed: V by 3 bases, J by 1 base; bases unmatched to a gene: 3. Spanning cysteine to phenylalanine, the CDR3 consists of 15 amino acids. This entry keeps only the CDR3 DNA: 45 bases, framed from base 1. The germline V gene (reference sequence) gives CDR1 as LNHNV and CDR2 as YYDKDF.